This T cell receptor beta chain came from a study of beta chain features in type 1 diabetes. This clone was found a few times. Antigen unknown. CDR1 is SQVTM, CDR2 ANQGSEA, per germline. V lost 4 bases and J lost 1, with 13 bases in between. This CDR3 has 14 residues. General study points: Sequencing the cDNA could make cells with high TCR expression show up more than they should. Resolution of whether HLA type affects TCRB rearrangement was not achieved here.

Investigators reverse transcribed all isolated RNA, so they sequenced expressed TCRB transcripts. Method: immunoSEQ multiplex PCR; TCRdb's copy keeps in-frame clones and lacks some. Altogether about 250,000 clones are present, 11% to 15% being singletons, with the ten largest covering 0.025% to 0.03%. CD4+ naive, central memory, regulatory and stem cell-like memory subsets were isolated by sorting on CD45RO/CCR7/CD25/CD127/CD95/CD27. Sequenced input: naive CD4+ T cells from blood. This clonotype originated in a woman aged 40-49 years in good health. J is TRBJ1-1 and V is TRBV29-1, with D unresolved. The CDR3 region has the DNA TGCAGCGTTGGCGCCCGGGTCTCGAACACTGAAGCTTTCTTT. Protein: CSVGARVSNTEAFF.